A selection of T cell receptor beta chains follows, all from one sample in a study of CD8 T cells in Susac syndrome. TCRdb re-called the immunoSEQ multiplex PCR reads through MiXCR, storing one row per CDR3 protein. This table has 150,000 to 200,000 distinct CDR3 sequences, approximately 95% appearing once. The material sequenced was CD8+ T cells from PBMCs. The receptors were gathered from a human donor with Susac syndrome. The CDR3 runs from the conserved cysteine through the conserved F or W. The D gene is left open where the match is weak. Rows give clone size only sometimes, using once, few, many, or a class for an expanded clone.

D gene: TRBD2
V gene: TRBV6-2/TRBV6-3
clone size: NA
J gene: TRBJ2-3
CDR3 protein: CASRLAVTDTQYF
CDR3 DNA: TGTGCCAGCAGACTAGCGGTGACAGATACGCAGTATTTT

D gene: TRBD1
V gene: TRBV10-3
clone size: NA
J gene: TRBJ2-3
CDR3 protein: CAISDWTGVSTDTQYF
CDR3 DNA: TGTGCCATCAGTGATTGGACAGGAGTTTCGACAGATACGCAGTATTTT

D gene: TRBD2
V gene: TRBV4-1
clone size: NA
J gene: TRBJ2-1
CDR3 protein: CASSQGTSGGSYNEQFF
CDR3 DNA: TGCGCCAGCAGCCAAGGGACTAGCGGGGGATCCTACAATGAGCAGTTCTTC

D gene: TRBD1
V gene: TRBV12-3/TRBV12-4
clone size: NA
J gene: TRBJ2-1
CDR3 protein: CASSFKMTGNEQFF
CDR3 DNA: TGTGCCAGCAGTTTCAAAATGACAGGGAATGAGCAGTTCTTC

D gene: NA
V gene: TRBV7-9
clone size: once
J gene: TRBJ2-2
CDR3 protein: CASRGMGLGNTGELFF
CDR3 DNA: TGTGCCAGCAGAGGAATGGGACTTGGAAACACCGGGGAGCTGTTTTTT

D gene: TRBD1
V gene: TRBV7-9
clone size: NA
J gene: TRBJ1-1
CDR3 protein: CASRGQGASTEAFF
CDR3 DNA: TGTGCCAGCAGGGGACAGGGGGCTTCCACTGAAGCTTTCTTT

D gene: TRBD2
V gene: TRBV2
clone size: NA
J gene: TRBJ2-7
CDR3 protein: CASSEARGLAAYEQYF
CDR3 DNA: TGTGCCAGCAGTGAAGCGCGCGGACTAGCGGCCTACGAGCAGTACTTC

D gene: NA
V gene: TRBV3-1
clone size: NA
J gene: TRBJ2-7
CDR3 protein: CASSQDHRQVIYEQYF
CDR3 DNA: TGTGCCAGCAGCCAAGATCACAGACAGGTTATCTACGAGCAGTACTTC

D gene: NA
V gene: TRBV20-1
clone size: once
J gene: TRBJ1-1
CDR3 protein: CSASYQTTEAFF
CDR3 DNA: TGCAGTGCTAGTTACCAGACCACTGAAGCTTTCTTT

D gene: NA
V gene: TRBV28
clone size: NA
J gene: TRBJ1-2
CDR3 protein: CASSLPSQGYGYTF
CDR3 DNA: TGTGCCAGCAGTTTACCCTCTCAGGGCTATGGCTACACCTTC

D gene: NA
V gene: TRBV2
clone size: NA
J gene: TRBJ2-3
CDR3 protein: CASSEADLQAREDTQYF
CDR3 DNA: TGTGCCAGCAGTGAAGCGGATTTACAGGCACGGGAAGATACGCAGTATTTT

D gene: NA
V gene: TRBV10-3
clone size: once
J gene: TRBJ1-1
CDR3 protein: CAIRERGTKMNTEAFF
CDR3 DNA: TGTGCCATCAGGGAGAGAGGGACGAAAATGAACACTGAAGCTTTCTTT

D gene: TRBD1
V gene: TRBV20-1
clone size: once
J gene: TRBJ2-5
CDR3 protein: CSARATGYQETQYF
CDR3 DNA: TGCAGTGCTAGAGCGACAGGGTACCAAGAGACCCAGTACTTC

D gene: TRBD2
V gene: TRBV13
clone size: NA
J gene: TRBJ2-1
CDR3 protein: CASSLDSRGLAYNEQFF
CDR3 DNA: TGTGCCAGCAGCTTAGATTCTCGTGGACTAGCTTACAATGAGCAGTTCTTC

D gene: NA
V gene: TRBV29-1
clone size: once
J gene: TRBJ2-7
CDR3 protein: CSVEEDSYEQYF
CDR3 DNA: TGCAGCGTTGAGGAGGACTCCTACGAGCAGTACTTC

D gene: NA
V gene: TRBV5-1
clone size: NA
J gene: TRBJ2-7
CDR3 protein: CASSPKLAEGSYEQYF
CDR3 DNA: TGCGCCAGCAGCCCGAAGTTAGCGGAGGGCTCCTACGAGCAGTACTTC

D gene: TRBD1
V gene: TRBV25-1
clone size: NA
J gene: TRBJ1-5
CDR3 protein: CASVGQGDQPQHF
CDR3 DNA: TGTGCCAGCGTTGGACAGGGTGATCAGCCCCAGCATTTT

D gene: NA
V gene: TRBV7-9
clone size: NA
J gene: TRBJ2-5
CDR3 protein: CASSAGTVQEMAQYF
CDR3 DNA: TGTGCCAGCAGCGCCGGGACCGTCCAAGAGATGGCCCAGTACTTC

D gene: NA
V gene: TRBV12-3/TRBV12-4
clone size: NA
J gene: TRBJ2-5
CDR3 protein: CASSLQRLSGETQYF
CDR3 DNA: TGTGCCAGCAGCCTCCAGCGTTTATCCGGAGAGACCCAGTACTTC

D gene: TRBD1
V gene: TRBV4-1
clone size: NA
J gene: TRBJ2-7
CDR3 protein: CASSQRDVADRGFSYEQYF
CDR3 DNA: TGCGCCAGCAGCCAGAGGGACGTAGCCGACAGGGGGTTCTCCTACGAGCAGTACTTC

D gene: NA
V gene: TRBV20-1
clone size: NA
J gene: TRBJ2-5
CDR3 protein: CSASGTNPHQETQYF
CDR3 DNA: TGCAGTGCTAGCGGGACAAACCCGCACCAAGAGACCCAGTACTTC

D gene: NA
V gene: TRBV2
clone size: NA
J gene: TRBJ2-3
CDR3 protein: CASRTSTDTQYF
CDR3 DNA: TGTGCCAGCAGGACTAGCACAGATACGCAGTATTTT

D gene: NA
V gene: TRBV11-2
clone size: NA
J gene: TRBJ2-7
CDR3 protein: CASSLVLHGPAPADEQYF
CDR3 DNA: TGTGCCAGCAGCTTAGTTCTACATGGTCCGGCCCCCGCGGACGAGCAGTACTTC

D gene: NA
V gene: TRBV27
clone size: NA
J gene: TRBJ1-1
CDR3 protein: CASSFLPKQGEAFF
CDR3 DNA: TGTGCCAGCAGTTTTCTCCCTAAACAGGGTGAAGCTTTCTTT

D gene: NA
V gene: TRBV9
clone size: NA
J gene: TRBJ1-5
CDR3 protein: CASSPTGGQGQPQHF
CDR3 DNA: TGTGCCAGCAGCCCGACGGGGGGGCAGGGTCAGCCCCAGCATTTT

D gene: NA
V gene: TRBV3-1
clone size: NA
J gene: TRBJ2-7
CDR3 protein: CASSQSPAYTSYEQYF
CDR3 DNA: TGTGCCAGCAGCCAATCTCCTGCGTATACCTCCTACGAGCAGTACTTC

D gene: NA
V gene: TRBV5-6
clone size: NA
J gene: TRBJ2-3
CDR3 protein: CASSLSRGDTQYF
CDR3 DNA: TGTGCCAGCAGCTTGTCGCGCGGGGATACGCAGTATTTT

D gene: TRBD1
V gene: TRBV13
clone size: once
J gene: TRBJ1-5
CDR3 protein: CASSLGGTGQPQHF
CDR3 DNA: TGTGCCAGCAGCCTGGGGGGGACAGGTCAGCCCCAGCATTTT

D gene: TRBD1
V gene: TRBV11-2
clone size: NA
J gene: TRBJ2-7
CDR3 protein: CASSTQGPYEQYF
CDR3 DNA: TGTGCCAGCAGTACACAGGGGCCCTACGAGCAGTACTTC

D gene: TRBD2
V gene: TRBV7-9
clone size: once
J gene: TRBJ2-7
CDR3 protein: CASSLVPSGKYEQYF
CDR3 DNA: TGTGCCAGCAGCTTAGTCCCTAGCGGGAAATACGAGCAGTACTTC

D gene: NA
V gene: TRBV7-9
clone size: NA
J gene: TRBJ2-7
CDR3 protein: CATSLTYEQYF
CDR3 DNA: TGTGCCACCTCTCTAACCTACGAGCAGTACTTC

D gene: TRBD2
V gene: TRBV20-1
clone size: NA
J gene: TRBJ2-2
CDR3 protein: CSARPIGTTPTGELFF
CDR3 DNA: TGCAGTGCTAGACCAATCGGGACTACCCCGACCGGGGAGCTGTTTTTT

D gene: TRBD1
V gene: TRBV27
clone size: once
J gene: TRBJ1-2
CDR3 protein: CASSPVAGGDYGYTF
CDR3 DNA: TGTGCCAGCAGTCCCGTGGCAGGGGGCGACTATGGCTACACCTTC

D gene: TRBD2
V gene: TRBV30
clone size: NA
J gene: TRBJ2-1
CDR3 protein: CAWSTSGGNEQFF
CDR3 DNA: TGTGCCTGGAGTACTAGCGGGGGCAATGAGCAGTTCTTC

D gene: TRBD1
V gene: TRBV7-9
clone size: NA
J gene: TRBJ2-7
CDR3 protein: CASSLAMGQGGQYEQYF
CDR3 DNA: TGTGCCAGCAGCTTAGCAATGGGACAGGGGGGCCAGTACGAGCAGTACTTC

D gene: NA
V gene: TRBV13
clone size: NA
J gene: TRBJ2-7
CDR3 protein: CASTRVADPHYEQYF
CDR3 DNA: TGTGCCAGCACGCGGGTAGCGGATCCGCACTACGAGCAGTACTTC

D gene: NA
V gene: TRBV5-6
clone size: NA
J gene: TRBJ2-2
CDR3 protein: CASSLVLKDGELFF
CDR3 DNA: TGTGCCAGCAGCTTGGTTTTAAAGGACGGGGAGCTGTTTTTT

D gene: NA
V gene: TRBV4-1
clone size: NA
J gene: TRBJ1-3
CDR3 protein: CASSPRPGSGNTIYF
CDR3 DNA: TGCGCCAGCAGTCCTAGACCCGGCTCTGGAAACACCATATATTTT

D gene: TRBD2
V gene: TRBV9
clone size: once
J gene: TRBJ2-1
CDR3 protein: CASSVGGSGSSYNEQFF
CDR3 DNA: TGTGCCAGCAGCGTAGGGGGTAGCGGGAGCTCCTACAATGAGCAGTTCTTC

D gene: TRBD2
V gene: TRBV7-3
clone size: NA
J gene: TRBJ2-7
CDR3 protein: CASSSSGGDHEQYF
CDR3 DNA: TGTGCCAGCAGCTCTAGCGGGGGGGACCACGAGCAGTACTTC

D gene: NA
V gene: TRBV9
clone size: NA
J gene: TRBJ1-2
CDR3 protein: CASSVDLGRNYGYTF
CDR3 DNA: TGTGCCAGCAGCGTAGACCTCGGACGGAACTATGGCTACACCTTC

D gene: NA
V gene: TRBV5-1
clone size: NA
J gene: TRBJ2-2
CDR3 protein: CASQEGSNTGELFF
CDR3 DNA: TGCGCCAGCCAGGAGGGTTCGAACACCGGGGAGCTGTTTTTT

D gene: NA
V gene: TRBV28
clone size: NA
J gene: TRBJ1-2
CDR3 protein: CASLHSLQGTNYGYTF
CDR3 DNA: TGTGCCAGCCTCCACTCCTTACAGGGAACTAACTATGGCTACACCTTC

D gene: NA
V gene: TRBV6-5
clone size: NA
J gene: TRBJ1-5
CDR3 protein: CASSPEVDQPQHF
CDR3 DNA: TGTGCCAGCTCCCCTGAGGTAGATCAGCCCCAGCATTTT

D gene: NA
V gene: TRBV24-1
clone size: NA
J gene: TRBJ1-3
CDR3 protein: CATSEGVGGNTIYF
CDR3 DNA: TGTGCCACCTCTGAGGGGGTCGGTGGAAACACCATATATTTT